These T cell receptor beta chains were read from a single sample in a study of blood T cell repertoires in COVID-19. Some clones are missing from TCRdb's copy, which holds only in-frame ones; the method was immunoSEQ multiplex PCR. The sample carries some 300,000 clones, 70% to 90% recorded once. Sequenced sample: PBMCs or T cells enriched from blood (not recorded which). The receptor source for this set is a woman in her sixties in a cohort exposed to, infected with or recovered from COVID-19 (not recorded which). CDR3s include the opening cysteine and the closing phenylalanine or tryptophan. Fields, in order: J gene, V gene, clone size, D gene, CDR3 protein, CDR3 DNA. A D gene is named only where the DNA matches it firmly. Size values are once, few and many counts, or a class for expanded clones, and some rows have none.

TRBJ1-5	TRBV25-1	-	TRBD1	CASSESGQDQPQHF	TGTGCCAGCAGTGAATCGGGACAGGATCAGCCCCAGCATTTT
TRBJ2-1	TRBV11-2	-	TRBD2	CASSSLAGGRDEQFF	TGTGCCAGCAGCTCTCTAGCGGGAGGTAGAGATGAGCAGTTCTTC
TRBJ2-2	TRBV7-9	-	TRBD1	CASSHSGTGVGGELFF	TGTGCCAGCAGTCACTCCGGGACAGGGGTCGGCGGGGAGCTGTTTTTT
TRBJ2-5	TRBV11-3	-	TRBD2	CASSHRTSGKAETQYF	TGTGCCAGCAGCCATCGGACTAGCGGGAAAGCAGAGACCCAGTACTTC
TRBJ1-5	TRBV27	-	-	CASIPREPQHF	TGTGCCAGCATCCCCCGGGAACCCCAGCATTTT
TRBJ2-1	TRBV2	-	TRBD2	CASSPTSGLYNEQFF	TGTGCCAGCAGTCCGACTAGCGGGCTGTACAATGAGCAGTTCTTC
TRBJ2-4	TRBV27	-	TRBD1	CASSRGQGAISVKNIQYF	TGTGCCAGCAGTCGTGGACAGGGGGCTATATCGGTCAAAAACATTCAGTACTTC
TRBJ2-3	TRBV9	-	TRBD2	CASSHYTSVSTDTQYF	TGTGCCAGCAGCCACTATACTAGCGTTAGCACAGATACGCAGTATTTT
TRBJ2-1	TRBV5-1	once	-	CASSLAINEQFF	TGCGCCAGCAGCTTGGCCATCAATGAGCAGTTCTTC
TRBJ2-1	TRBV29-1	-	-	CSVRAAIYNEQFF	TGCAGCGTGCGGGCCGCTATCTACAATGAGCAGTTCTTC
TRBJ1-5	TRBV19	-	TRBD1	CASTEGQASNQPQHF	TGTGCCAGTACCGAAGGACAGGCTAGCAATCAGCCCCAGCATTTT
TRBJ1-1	TRBV12-3/TRBV12-4	-	TRBD1	CASRGQGGTEAFF	TGTGCCAGCAGGGGACAGGGGGGGACTGAAGCTTTCTTT
TRBJ1-4	TRBV28	-	TRBD1	CASTQRGLEKLFF	TGTGCCAGCACTCAAAGGGGGCTCGAGAAACTGTTTTTT
TRBJ2-2	TRBV6-5	-	-	CASTPKGVAGELFF	TGTGCCAGCACCCCCAAGGGGGTGGCCGGGGAGCTGTTTTTT
TRBJ2-7	TRBV9	-	-	CASSVEARSPYEQYF	TGTGCCAGCAGCGTAGAGGCGAGGAGTCCCTACGAGCAGTACTTC
TRBJ2-1	TRBV27	once	-	CASSLLGGEQFF	TGTGCCAGCAGTTTACTCGGCGGTGAGCAGTTCTTC
TRBJ2-1	TRBV7-9	once	TRBD2	CASSFGEAGEFF	TGTGCCAGCAGCTTTGGGGAGGCGGGAGAGTTCTTC
TRBJ1-4	TRBV28	-	-	CASSLPGGGDEKLFF	TGTGCCAGCAGTTTGCCCGGGGGAGGGGATGAAAAACTGTTTTTT
TRBJ2-3	TRBV6-5	-	TRBD1	CASRGRDRATDTQYF	TGTGCCAGCAGGGGACGGGACAGGGCGACAGATACGCAGTATTTT
TRBJ2-1	TRBV9	-	-	CASSVDNEQFF	TGTGCCAGCAGCGTCGACAATGAGCAGTTCTTC